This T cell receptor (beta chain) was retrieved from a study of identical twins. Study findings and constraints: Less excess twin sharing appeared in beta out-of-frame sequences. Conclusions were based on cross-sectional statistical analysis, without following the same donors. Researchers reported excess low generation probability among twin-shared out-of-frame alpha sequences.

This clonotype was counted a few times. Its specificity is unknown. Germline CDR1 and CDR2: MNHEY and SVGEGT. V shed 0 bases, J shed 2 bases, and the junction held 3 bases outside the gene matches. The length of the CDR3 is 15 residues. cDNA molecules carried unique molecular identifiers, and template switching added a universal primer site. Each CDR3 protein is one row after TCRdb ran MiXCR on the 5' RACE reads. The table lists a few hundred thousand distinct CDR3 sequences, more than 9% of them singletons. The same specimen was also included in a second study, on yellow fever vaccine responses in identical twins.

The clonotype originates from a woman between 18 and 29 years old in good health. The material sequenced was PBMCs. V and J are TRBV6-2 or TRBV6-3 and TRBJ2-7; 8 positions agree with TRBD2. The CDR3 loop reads CASSYSTSAAYEQYF. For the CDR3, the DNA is TGTGCCAGCAGTTACTCGACTAGCGCGGCCTACGAGCAGTACTTC.